One sample yielded the 29 T cell receptor beta chains listed below, sequenced in a study of low-dose radiotherapy and immunotherapy resistance in tumors. First-strand cDNA used TRAV- and TRBV-specific primers, covering alpha and beta chains. Amplification of TCRs used a constant-region primer and V-primer adapter for approximately 18 PCR cycles. TCRdb itself ran the reads through MiXCR, one entry per CDR3 protein. Of 6,000 to 6,500 distinct CDR3 sequences detected, 60% to 75% appear once; the ten largest clones hold 9.5% to 13%. Receptors originate from a human donor with advanced metastatic prostate, ovarian, gallbladder or colorectal cancer (not recorded which). This table probably holds off-target reads from a library built for another chain.

The chain combines TRBV7-7 with TRBJ2-3; D not certain. Germline CDR1 SSHAT, CDR2 FNYEAQ (reference sequence). V lost 5 bases to trimming and J lost 6 bases, with 12 bases between them. This CDR3 comprises 13 residues. The CDR3 sequence: CASSPSEGDTQYF. CDR3 nucleotides: TGTGCCAGCAGCCCATCCGAAGGGGATACGCAGTATTTT.

This chain links TRBV5-1 with TRBJ2-1; TRBD2 might be the D (6 bases). The V and J ends lost 5 bases and 3 bases respectively, with 15 bases between them. CDR1 and CDR2 (germline): SGHRS, YFSETQ. This CDR3 region has 15 residues. The chain's CDR3 is CASSGGGDFYNEQFF. DNA of the CDR3: TGCGCCAGCAGTGGGGGTGGGGACTTCTACAATGAGCAGTTCTTC.

The V gene is TRBV11-2, the J gene TRBJ2-7; D remains ambiguous. Germline values: CDR1 SGHAT, CDR2 FQNNGV. The CDR3 contains 15 residues. Trimming removed 1 base at V and 1 base at J, with 11 bases between. This CDR3 is CASSLVGTVSYEQYF. CDR3 bases: TGTGCCAGCAGCTTAGTGGGAACAGTATCCTACGAGCAGTACTTC.

The chain joins TRBV5-1 to TRBJ2-1, with TRBD1 identical over 8 bases. This CDR3 comprises 15 residues. V trimming: 4 bases; J trimming: 8 bases; junction bases outside the gene matches: 11. CDR1 and CDR2 from the germline V gene are SGHRS and YFSETQ. The CDR3 DNA is TGCGCCAGCAGCATCGGACAGGGCCTGGGGGATGAGCAGTTCTTC. Translated: CASSIGQGLGDEQFF.

This sequence joins TRBV6-2 or TRBV6-3 and TRBJ1-1; D not certain. The CDR3 totals 12 residues. Germline V CDR1 and CDR2: MNHEY, SVGEGT. Deletions cut 2 bases from V and 5 bases from J, with 6 bases between. The CDR3 DNA follows: TGTGCCAGCAGTTACGAGGAAACTGAAGCTTTCTTT. Its translation is CASSYEETEAFF.

The chain couples TRBV2 to TRBJ2-5; 9 positions match TRBD2. J gave up 5 bases and V 6 bases, and 13 bases lay outside the gene matches. CDR1 is SNHLY and CDR2 is FYNNEI in the germline V gene. There are 16 residues in the CDR3. The DNA of the CDR3 is TGTGCCAGCAGAGGCCGGAGCGGGGGGTCCCGGGAGACCCAGTACTTC. It encodes CASRGRSGGSRETQYF.

This chain connects TRBV4-2 to TRBJ2-2; D is ambiguous. The germline gives CDR1 LGHNA, CDR2 YNFKEQ. The V and J ends lost 0 bases and 0 bases respectively, with 5 bases between them. The CDR3 totals 15 residues. CDR3 sequence reads: CASSQETTNTGELFF. In DNA, the CDR3 is TGTGCCAGCAGCCAAGAAACAACGAACACCGGGGAGCTGTTTTTT.

This clonotype was seen only a few times. The rearrangement uses TRBV6-4 and TRBJ2-3, with 12 nucleotides matching TRBD2. After removal of 5 bases from V and 9 bases from J, the junction contained 3 bases not matched to a gene. The V gene's germline CDR1 is MRHNA and CDR2 SNTAGT. This CDR3 has 13 amino acids. The CDR3 sequence: CASSNLAGGTQYF. CDR3 DNA: TGTGCCAGCAGTAACCTAGCGGGAGGGACGCAGTATTTT.

The chain has TRBV5-1 and TRBJ2-7; 8 nucleotides align to TRBD1. V lost 4 bases and J lost 1; bases outside the gene matches: 4. The length of the CDR3 is 14 residues. CDR1 and CDR2 (germline): SGHRS, YFSETQ. CDR3 residues: CASSPGQGSYEQYF. As DNA, the CDR3 is TGCGCCAGCAGCCCCGGACAGGGATCCTACGAGCAGTACTTC.

The genes are TRBV9 and TRBJ2-6; unclear D gene. Germline-derived CDR1 and CDR2 are SGDLS and YYNGEE. V dropped 2 bases and J dropped 3 bases, with 9 bases sitting between them. The CDR3 consists of 15 residues. CDR3 DNA: TGTGCCAGCAGCGTTGGGTCATATGGGGCCAACGTCCTGACTTTC. It codes for CASSVGSYGANVLTF.

This clonotype turned up a few times. The chain couples TRBV2 to TRBJ1-1, with 7 bases fitting TRBD1. Germline CDR1 reads SNHLY; CDR2 reads FYNNEI. The CDR3 loop spans 12 amino acids. Unmatched junction bases numbered 4, after V lost 9 bases and J lost 3 bases. CDR3 sequence (DNA): TGTGCCAGTACAGGGGAGTACACTGAAGCTTTCTTT. Translated, it gives CASTGEYTEAFF.

J is TRBJ1-3 and V is TRBV5-1; 12 nucleotides align to TRBD1. Germline V lookup: CDR1 SGHRS, CDR2 YFSETQ. There are 14 residues in the CDR3. Losses at the gene ends were 1 base for V and 16 bases for J; bases not matched to a gene: 9. The CDR3 is CASSLTSGTGGSYF. DNA of the CDR3: TGCGCCAGCAGCTTGACTTCCGGGACAGGGGGCTCGTATTTT.

J is TRBJ2-6 and V is TRBV2; D gene uncertain. The CDR3 sequence is 15 residues long. V was shortened by 11 bases and J by 0 bases, with 14 bases between the two germline ends. CDR1 and CDR2 (germline): SNHLY, FYNNEI. This chain's CDR3 is CASRARSSGANVLTF. The CDR3 nucleotides are TGTGCCTCAAGAGCAAGATCCTCTGGGGCCAACGTCCTGACTTTC.

This clonotype was observed a few times. The chain links TRBV27 to TRBJ1-5; perhaps TRBD1 as D (5 bases). V was clipped by 3 bases and J by 6 bases, with 9 bases between them. The CDR3 consists of 13 residues. In germline, CDR1 is MNHEY, CDR2 SMNVEV (reference sequence). The CDR3 DNA follows: TGTGCCAGCAGTTTGACAGTGGCTCAGCCCCAGCATTTT. This sequence encodes CASSLTVAQPQHF.

The CDR3 sequence: CASSKQGIETQYF. In nucleotides, the CDR3 is TGTGCCAGCAGTAAACAGGGAATTGAGACCCAGTACTTC. The chain links TRBV6-2 or TRBV6-3 to TRBJ2-5; D might be TRBD1 (6 bases). This CDR3 has 13 amino acids. Per germline, CDR1 MNHEY and CDR2 SVGEGT. Trimming removed 5 bases from V and 5 bases from J, with 12 bases in between.

The rearrangement links TRBV5-8 to TRBJ2-1; D gene uncertain. This CDR3 spans 16 amino acids. The germline CDR1 and CDR2 sequences are SGHTS and YDEGEE. V was trimmed by 0 bases and J by 0 bases, leaving 10 bases between them. The CDR3 coding sequence is TGTGCCAGCAGCTTGGGGCAGCGAGGCTCCTACAATGAGCAGTTCTTC. This sequence encodes CASSLGQRGSYNEQFF.

This clonotype was detected only once. This chain uses TRBV27 with TRBJ2-5, with 8 bases matching TRBD2. Trimming cost V 4 bases and J 1 base; bases outside gene matches: 8. Per the germline V gene, CDR1 is MNHEY and CDR2 is SMNVEV (reference sequence). This CDR3 is built from 16 residues. This CDR3 is CASSSWGLAGQETQYF. CDR3 in DNA: TGTGCCAGCAGTTCGTGGGGGCTAGCGGGCCAAGAGACCCAGTACTTC.

The V call is TRBV24-1, the J call TRBJ1-1; no firm D call. This CDR3 region has 13 residues. The V end lost 1 base, the J end lost 9 bases, and 11 bases lay between the germline ends. Germline V gene data show CDR1 as KGHDR and CDR2 as SFDVKD. DNA for the CDR3: TGTGCCACCAGTGATTTAAGATCCCCTCAAGCTTTCTTT. As protein: CATSDLRSPQAFF.

The V gene is TRBV5-4, the J gene TRBJ2-7, with 9 bases matching TRBD2. Germline CDR1 is SGHNT and CDR2 is YYREEE (reference sequence). There are 13 residues in the CDR3. Trimming removed 4 bases from V and 4 bases from J; junction bases left unmatched: 3. The CDR3: CASSRTSVYEQYF. Here the CDR3 DNA reads TGTGCCAGCAGCCGGACTAGCGTATACGAGCAGTACTTC. The whole variable domain, remainder taken from reference TRBV5-4 and TRBJ2-7, is ETGVTQSPTHLIKTRGQQVTLRCSSQSGHNTVSWYQQALGQGPQFIFQYYREEENGRGNFPPRFSGLQFPNYSSELNVNALELDDSALYLCASSRTSVYEQYFGPGTRLTVT.

This chain uses TRBV27 with TRBJ1-1, with 11 bases fitting TRBD1. Germline V gene lookup returns CDR1 MNHEY and CDR2 SMNVEV (reference sequence). The length of the CDR3 is 13 residues. V trimming: 9 bases; J trimming: 2 bases; junction bases outside the gene matches: 2. This chain's CDR3 is CASGQGANTEAFF. In nucleotides, the CDR3 is TGTGCCAGTGGACAGGGGGCAAACACTGAAGCTTTCTTT.

In its sample, this clonotype was seen a few times. This chain joins TRBV3-1 and TRBJ1-1, with D unresolved. Germline V CDR1 and CDR2: LGHDT, YNNKEL (reference sequence). Trimming removed 6 bases from V and 5 bases from J, with 7 bases in between. The CDR3 is 11 amino acids. The CDR3 spells CASRRGTEAFF. The DNA for the CDR3 is TGTGCCAGCAGACGTGGGACTGAAGCTTTCTTT.

This sequence joins TRBV3-1 and TRBJ2-1; 8 positions agree with TRBD2. CDR3 size: 14 residues. Looked up from germline, CDR1 is LGHDT and CDR2 is YNNKEL (reference sequence). The V gene end was trimmed by 2 bases and the J gene end by 6 bases; junction bases not matched to a gene: 3. In DNA, the CDR3 is TGTGCCAGCAGCCAACTAGCGGGTTTCAATGAGCAGTTCTTC. Encoded protein: CASSQLAGFNEQFF.

The V and J genes are TRBV21-1 and TRBJ2-3. TRBV21-1 represents a pseudogene. The CDR3 sequence is 17 residues long. The CDR3 sequence: CASSKAKRHLSTDTQYF. The CDR3 nucleotides are TGTGCCAGCAGCAAAGCGAAAAGGCACCTAAGCACAGATACGCAGTATTTT.

The CDR3 region has the DNA TGTGCCAGCAGCCTTGGACAGAAGAACACTGAAGCTTTCTTT. Its translation is CASSLGQKNTEAFF. The V and J genes are TRBV28 and TRBJ1-1; maybe TRBD1 (6 bases). Between the trimmed V and J ends, which lost 6 bases and 1 base, there was a span of 12 bases. The CDR3 is 14 amino acids. Germline V gene lookup returns CDR1 MDHEN and CDR2 SYDVKM. Full variable domain (remainder filled in from reference TRBV28 and TRBJ1-1): DVKVTQSSRYLVKRTGEKVFLECVQDMDHENMFWYRQDPGLGLRLIYFSYDVKMKEKGDIPEGYSVSREKKERFSLILESASTNQTSMYLCASSLGQKNTEAFFGQGTRLTVV.

The genes are TRBV27 and TRBJ2-5; D is perhaps TRBD2 (5 bases). The CDR3 sequence is 14 residues long. The germline V gene encodes CDR1 MNHEY and CDR2 SMNVEV (reference sequence). Trimming shortened V by 4 bases and J by 1 base, and 10 bases separated the two germline ends. CDR3 sequence reads: CASSYSVPQETQYF. As DNA, the CDR3 is TGTGCCAGCAGTTATAGCGTGCCCCAAGAGACCCAGTACTTC.

The chain combines TRBV19 with TRBJ2-7, with a tentative D call TRBD2 (6 bases). Trimming took off 5 bases at V and 0 bases at J, with 14 bases between the two ends. Germline assignment: CDR1 LNHDA and CDR2 SQIVND (reference sequence). This CDR3 is 15 amino acids long. The CDR3 here is CASSWSPGLSYEQYF. The CDR3 coding sequence is TGTGCCAGTAGTTGGTCACCGGGACTCTCCTACGAGCAGTACTTC.

The rearrangement joins TRBV5-1 to TRBJ1-6, with D perhaps TRBD1 (5 bases). The CDR3 is made up of 14 amino acids. The germline V gene has CDR1 SGHRS and CDR2 YFSETQ. V shed 0 bases and J shed 4 bases, with 5 bases lying between them. The CDR3 spells CASSLGQYNSPLHF. CDR3 in DNA: TGCGCCAGCAGCTTGGGACAGTATAATTCACCCCTCCACTTT.

This chain joins TRBV6-5 and TRBJ2-3; the D is unclear. Trimming took 5 bases from V and 2 from J, leaving 14 bases between them. The CDR3 consists of 15 residues. Germline lookup yields CDR1 MNHEY and CDR2 SVGAGI. CDR3 coding DNA: TGTGCCAGCAGTGAAGATGGAGCTCCCACAGATACGCAGTATTTT. Encoded protein: CASSEDGAPTDTQYF.

The chain links TRBV7-2 to TRBJ2-7; TRBD2 matches at 9 bases. This CDR3 is built from 16 residues. Germline V gene data show CDR1 as SGHTA and CDR2 as FQGNSA. V shed 5 bases, J shed 3 bases, and the junction held 11 bases outside the gene matches. CDR3 coding DNA: TGTGCCAGCAGCAAAATTAGCGGGAGTGAAAACTACGAGCAGTACTTC. This codes for CASSKISGSENYEQYF.